The 14 T cell receptor beta chains below all came from one sample that was sequenced in a study of cytomegalovirus exposure and HLA in healthy donors. 13 Jbeta primers and 60 Vbeta primers were used for the PCR. Only in-frame clones appear in the TCRdb table, and some are missing; sequencing was by immunoSEQ multiplex PCR. Among under 300,000 clones listed, under 80% were seen once. The source material was PBMCs. These receptors were collected from a female donor in good health and CMV-seronegative.

The chain carries TRBV4-1 and TRBJ1-5; no reliable D call. V lost 4 bases and J 3 bases, leaving 10 bases between the germline ends. CDR1 is MGHRA and CDR2 is YSYEKL in the germline V gene. CDR3 length: 14 amino acids. The CDR3 DNA is TGCGCCAGCAGCCCAACAGTAAACAATCAGCCCCAGCATTTT. It codes for CASSPTVNNQPQHF.

V is TRBV12-5 and J is TRBJ2-3; 8 bases are a match to TRBD2. CDR1 LGHNT and CDR2 FRNRAP come from the germline V gene. The CDR3 sequence is 16 residues long. J was trimmed by 0 bases and V by 7 bases; bases with no gene match: 9. CDR3 amino acids: CASVIVAGSSTDTQYF. CDR3 in DNA: TGTGCTAGTGTAATTGTAGCGGGATCTAGCACAGATACGCAGTATTTT.

The rearrangement links TRBV28 to TRBJ1-2, with D perhaps TRBD1 (5 bases). The CDR3 is 15 residues long. Per germline, CDR1 MDHEN and CDR2 SYDVKM. V was shortened by 3 bases and J by 4 bases, with 15 bases between the two germline ends. The CDR3 reads CASSFGGVTSYGYTF. CDR3 nucleotide sequence: TGTGCCAGCAGTTTTGGAGGGGTCACTTCCTATGGCTACACCTTC.

The chain couples TRBV11-2 to TRBJ2-1; 8 bases match TRBD2. The length of the CDR3 is 17 residues. Looked up from germline, CDR1 is SGHAT and CDR2 is FQNNGV. V shed 5 bases, J shed 5 bases, and the junction held 14 bases outside the gene matches. The CDR3 is CASSTQRTSRSNNEQFF. Written as DNA, the CDR3 is TGTGCCAGCAGCACACAACGGACTAGCCGATCCAACAATGAGCAGTTCTTC.

This clone was counted a single time. V usage is TRBV7-9 and J usage is TRBJ2-7; D possibly corresponds to TRBD2 (5 bases). This CDR3 is 14 amino acids long. V gave up 0 bases and J gave up 5 bases, with 11 bases separating them. CDR1 SEHNR and CDR2 FQNEAQ come from the germline V gene (reference sequence). The CDR3 DNA reads as TGTGCCAGCAGCTTAGCGACCGGGGTCGACGAGCAGTACTTC. The encoded protein is CASSLATGVDEQYF.

The V call is TRBV6-1, the J call TRBJ1-1, with a tentative D call TRBD1 (6 bases). The CDR3 totals 13 residues. V lost 6 bases and J 2 bases, leaving 10 bases between the germline ends. Germline CDR1 MNHNS, CDR2 SASEGT. Here the CDR3 DNA reads TGTGCCAGCAGCACAGGGCCCAACACTGAAGCTTTCTTT. It yields the protein CASSTGPNTEAFF.

The chain uses TRBV14 and TRBJ2-3; a possible D gene is TRBD2 (5 bases). Germline CDR1 is SGHDN and CDR2 is FVKESK. Trimming took 4 bases from V and 2 from J, leaving 10 bases between them. This CDR3 comprises 14 residues. The CDR3 nucleotides are TGTGCCAGCAGCCTAACCGGGAACACAGATACGCAGTATTTT. Protein: CASSLTGNTDTQYF. The full variable domain, with the rest looked up from reference TRBV14 and TRBJ2-3, is EAGVTQFPSHSVIEKGQTVTLRCDPISGHDNLYWYRRVMGKEIKFLLHFVKESKQDESGMPNNRFLAERTGGTYSTLKVQPAELEDSGVYFCASSLTGNTDTQYFGPGTRLTVL.

About this clone itself: The junction shows a germline mismatch at one end, possibly a read error. The gene calls are TRBV5-4 and TRBJ2-7; D may be TRBD2 (6 bases). The CDR3 has 12 amino acids. CDR1 SGHNT and CDR2 YYREEE come from the germline V gene (reference sequence). CDR3 loop: CASSLDSTRGDF. CDR3 in DNA: TGTGCCAGCAGCTTGGACAGTACCCGCGGGGACTTC.

J is TRBJ2-1 and V is TRBV5-5; the match to TRBD1 covers 9 bases. The CDR3 loop spans 17 amino acids. Unmatched junction bases numbered 4, after V lost 0 bases and J lost 0 bases. The germline gives CDR1 SGHKS, CDR2 YYEKEE (reference sequence). The CDR3 DNA reads TGTGCCAGCAGCTTGGGAGGACAGGGGTACTCCTACAATGAGCAGTTCTTC. Translation: CASSLGGQGYSYNEQFF.

The CDR3 protein is CASSFVAPEAFF. The DNA for the CDR3 is TGTGCCAGCAGCTTTGTAGCCCCTGAAGCTTTCTTT. This rearrangement joins TRBV11-2 to TRBJ1-1; D uncertain. CDR1 SGHAT and CDR2 FQNNGV come from the germline V gene. The ends were cut back, 3 bases at V and 6 bases at J, with 8 bases in the middle. The CDR3 is 12 amino acids. Together with reference TRBV11-2 and TRBJ1-1, the CDR3 gives the full variable domain: EAGVAQSPRYKIIEKRQSVAFWCNPISGHATLYWYQQILGQGPKLLIQFQNNGVVDDSQLPKDRFSAERLKGVDSTLKIQPAKLEDSAVYLCASSFVAPEAFFGQGTRLTVV.

The rearrangement uses TRBV11-1 and TRBJ2-7; 13 bases are shared with TRBD2. Germline CDR1 and CDR2: SGHAT and FQDESV (reference sequence). The CDR3 extends over 16 amino acids. After removal of 5 bases from V and 6 bases from J, the junction contained 10 bases not matched to a gene. The CDR3 loop is CASSVGLAGSVGEQYF. The CDR3 nucleotides are TGTGCCAGCAGCGTGGGACTAGCGGGATCGGTGGGCGAGCAGTACTTC.

The genes are TRBV23-1 and TRBJ2-2; 7 bases map to TRBD1. TRBV23-1 is labeled an ORF, and its function is uncertain. Germline trimming cut 2 bases from V and 6 bases from J; bases unmatched to any gene: 12. CDR3 size: 17 residues. CDR3 sequence (DNA): TGCGCCAGCAGTCAAGAGGCCGGTACAGGGGTTTCCGGGGAGCTGTTTTTT. Amino acids: CASSQEAGTGVSGELFF.

The chain couples TRBV2 to TRBJ1-1; 8 nucleotides line up with TRBD1. The CDR3 runs 15 residues. V lost 8 bases to trimming and J lost 1 base; unmatched junction nucleotides: 9. Germline loops: CDR1 SNHLY, CDR2 FYNNEI. The CDR3 loop reads CASRRTGSTNTEAFF. As DNA, the CDR3 is TGTGCCAGCCGACGGACAGGGTCCACGAACACTGAAGCTTTCTTT.

This clone was found a few times. The chain combines TRBV4-1 with TRBJ1-1; a possible D gene is TRBD1 (5 bases). Trimming removed 2 bases from V and 2 bases from J, with 15 bases in between. The germline gives CDR1 MGHRA, CDR2 YSYEKL. CDR3 length: 16 residues. The CDR3 loop reads CASSQPKTALNTEAFF. The CDR3 DNA is TGCGCCAGCAGCCAACCCAAGACAGCCCTTAACACTGAAGCTTTCTTT.